The rows below give T cell receptor beta chains drawn from one sample of a study of low-dose radiotherapy and immunotherapy resistance in tumors. Each CDR3 protein gets one entry after TCRdb re-called the reads with MiXCR. This sample has roughly 32,000 distinct CDR3 sequences, with about 49% found just once. The sample consisted of PBMCs, taken after low-dose radiotherapy plus immunotherapy. Receptors originate from a male donor with gallbladder cancer. CDR3s include the opening cysteine and the closing phenylalanine or tryptophan. The D gene is left open where the match is weak. Size is omitted from some rows. Given values are once, few, many or a class for expanded clones.

clone_size	d_call	v_call	j_call	cdr3_nt	cdr3_aa
many	-	TRBV5-1	TRBJ2-7	TGCGCCAGCAGCTTGGGACAGCCCGATGTTTCCTACGAGCAGTACTTC	CASSLGQPDVSYEQYF
-	TRBD1	TRBV19	TRBJ1-5	TGTGCCAGTACCCTTACGGGACAGGGGTGGGGGTATAGCAATCAGCCCCAGCATTTT	CASTLTGQGWGYSNQPQHF
once	TRBD2	TRBV24-1	TRBJ2-7	TGTGCCACCAGTGATTTGCAAGCGGGAGGACTCTACGAGCAGTACTTC	CATSDLQAGGLYEQYF
-	TRBD1	TRBV19	TRBJ2-4	TGTGCCAGCCTATCTACAGGGGGCTTGGCCAAAAACATTCAGTACTTC	CASLSTGGLAKNIQYF
many	-	TRBV19	TRBJ1-5	TGTGCCAGTAGTATGGGGTTAAGCAATCAGCCCCAGCATTTT	CASSMGLSNQPQHF
-	TRBD2	TRBV11-2	TRBJ2-3	TGTGCCAGCAGCTTAGATGTCGGGGGGGCACCAGATACGCAGTATTTT	CASSLDVGGAPDTQYF
-	TRBD1	TRBV30	TRBJ2-7	TGTGCCTGGAGCCCGGGACAGGGAAGCTCCTACGAGCAGTACTTC	CAWSPGQGSSYEQYF
-	-	TRBV5-1	TRBJ2-7	TGCGCCAGCAGCTTGGAGGGGATAGCCTACGAGCAGTACTTC	CASSLEGIAYEQYF
-	TRBD1	TRBV12-3/TRBV12-4	TRBJ1-1	TGTGCCAGCAACGACAGGGTGGGGACGACTGAAGCTTTCTTT	CASNDRVGTTEAFF
medium-sized	-	TRBV10-3	TRBJ2-2	TGTGCCATCAGTGACCTTGCTGATGCCGGGGAGCTGTTTTTT	CAISDLADAGELFF
medium-sized	TRBD2	TRBV27	TRBJ2-1	TGTGCCAGCAGGGAGACTAGCGGGGCTTCCTACAATGAGCAGTTCTTC	CASRETSGASYNEQFF
-	-	TRBV3-1	TRBJ2-5	TGTGCCAGCAGCCAGAGTCGCACGGAGACCCAGTACTTC	CASSQSRTETQYF
many	-	TRBV5-1	TRBJ2-3	TGCGCCAGCAGCTTAGGGCTCACAGATACGCAGTATTTT	CASSLGLTDTQYF
many	TRBD2	TRBV20-1	TRBJ2-7	TGCAGTGCTAGAGATTTGGGAGCGGGAGGTTACGAGCAGTACTTC	CSARDLGAGGYEQYF
-	-	TRBV7-9	TRBJ2-7	TGTGCCAGCACCCTCCCGGGGGGGGGACAGGCAGGCTACGAGCAGTACTTC	CASTLPGGGQAGYEQYF
-	TRBD2	TRBV6-1	TRBJ2-1	TGTGCCAGCAGTGAAGAGGCTAGCGGGAGAAGGCATGAGCAGTTCTTC	CASSEEASGRRHEQFF
many	-	TRBV11-3	TRBJ2-2	TGTGCCAGCAGCCTCCAAAGCACCGGGGAGCTGTTTTTT	CASSLQSTGELFF
-	-	TRBV9	TRBJ1-1	TGTGCCAGCAGCGTCGCCCATACGGACACTGAAGCTTTCTTT	CASSVAHTDTEAFF
-	-	TRBV20-1	TRBJ2-7	TGCAGTGCTAGAGATAAGGGGGTCCCCTACGAGCAGTACTTC	CSARDKGVPYEQYF
many	-	TRBV7-2	TRBJ1-2	TGTGCCAGCAGCTTGGGGAAGAGTCCCTATGGCTACACCTTC	CASSLGKSPYGYTF
many	TRBD1	TRBV30	TRBJ2-1	TGTGCCTGGCTGGGACAGCTCAATGAGCAGTTCTTC	CAWLGQLNEQFF
-	TRBD2	TRBV11-2	TRBJ2-5	TGTGCCAGCAGTTCTAGCGGGAGGGCCCAAGAGACCCAGTACTTC	CASSSSGRAQETQYF
-	-	TRBV28	TRBJ1-5	TGTGCCAGCAGTTATCAGAGGAATCAGCCCCAGCATTTT	CASSYQRNQPQHF
many	-	TRBV9	TRBJ1-2	TGTGCCAGCAGCGTAGGAGGTCAGGGGACGGGCGGCTACACCTTC	CASSVGGQGTGGYTF